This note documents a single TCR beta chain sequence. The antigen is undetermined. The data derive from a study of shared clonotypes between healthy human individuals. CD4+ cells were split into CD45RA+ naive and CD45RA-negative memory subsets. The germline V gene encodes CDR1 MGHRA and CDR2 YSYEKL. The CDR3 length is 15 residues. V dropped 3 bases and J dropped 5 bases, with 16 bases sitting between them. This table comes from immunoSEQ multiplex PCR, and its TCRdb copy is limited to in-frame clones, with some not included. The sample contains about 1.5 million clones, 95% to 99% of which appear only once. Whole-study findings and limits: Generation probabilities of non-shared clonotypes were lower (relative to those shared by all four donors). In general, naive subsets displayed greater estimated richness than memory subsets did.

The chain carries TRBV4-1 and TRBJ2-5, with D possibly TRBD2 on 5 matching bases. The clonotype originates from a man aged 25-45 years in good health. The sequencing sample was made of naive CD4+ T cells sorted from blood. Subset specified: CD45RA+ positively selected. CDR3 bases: TGCGCCAGCAGCCAGACGACGGGGAGAGTGGAGACCCAGTACTTC. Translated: CASSQTTGRVETQYF.